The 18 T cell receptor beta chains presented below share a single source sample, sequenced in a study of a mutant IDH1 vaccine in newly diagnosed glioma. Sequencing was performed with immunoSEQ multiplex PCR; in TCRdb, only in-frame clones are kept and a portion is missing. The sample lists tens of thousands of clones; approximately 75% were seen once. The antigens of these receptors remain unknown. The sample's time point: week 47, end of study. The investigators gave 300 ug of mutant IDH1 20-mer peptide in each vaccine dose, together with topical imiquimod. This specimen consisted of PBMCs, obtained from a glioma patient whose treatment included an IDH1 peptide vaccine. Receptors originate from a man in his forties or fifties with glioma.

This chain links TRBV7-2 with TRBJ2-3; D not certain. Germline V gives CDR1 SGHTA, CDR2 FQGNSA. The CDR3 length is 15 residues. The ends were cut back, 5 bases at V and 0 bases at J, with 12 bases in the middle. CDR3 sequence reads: CASSPQQYSTDTQYF. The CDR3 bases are TGTGCCAGCAGCCCTCAGCAATACAGCACAGATACGCAGTATTTT. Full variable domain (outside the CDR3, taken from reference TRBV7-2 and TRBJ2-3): GAGVSQSPSNKVTEKGKDVELRCDPISGHTALYWYRQSLGQGLEFLIYFQGNSAPDKSGLPSDRFSAERTGGSVSTLTIQRTQQEDSAVYLCASSPQQYSTDTQYFGPGTRLTVL.

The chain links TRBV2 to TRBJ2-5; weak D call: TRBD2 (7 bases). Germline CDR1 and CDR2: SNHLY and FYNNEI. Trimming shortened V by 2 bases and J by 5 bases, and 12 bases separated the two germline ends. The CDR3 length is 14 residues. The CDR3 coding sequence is TGTGCCAGCAGTGAACCGGGGGGCCTGGAGACCCAGTACTTC. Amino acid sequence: CASSEPGGLETQYF.

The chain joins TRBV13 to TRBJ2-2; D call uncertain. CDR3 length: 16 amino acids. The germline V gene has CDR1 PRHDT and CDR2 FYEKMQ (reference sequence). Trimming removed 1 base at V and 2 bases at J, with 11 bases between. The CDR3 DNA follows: TGTGCCAGCAGCTTAGCCCCGGGTTACAACACCGGGGAGCTGTTTTTT. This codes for CASSLAPGYNTGELFF.

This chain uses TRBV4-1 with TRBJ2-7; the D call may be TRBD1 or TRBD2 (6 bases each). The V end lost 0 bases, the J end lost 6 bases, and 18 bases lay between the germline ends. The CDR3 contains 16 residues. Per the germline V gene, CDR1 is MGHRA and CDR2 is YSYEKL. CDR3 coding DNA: TGCGCCAGCAGCCAAGATTCAGGGGATGAGGGGGGCGAGCAGTACTTC. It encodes CASSQDSGDEGGEQYF.

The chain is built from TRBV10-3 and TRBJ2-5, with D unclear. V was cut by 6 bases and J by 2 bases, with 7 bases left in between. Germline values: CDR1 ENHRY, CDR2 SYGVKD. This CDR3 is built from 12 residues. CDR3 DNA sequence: TGTGCCATCAGGGGCAGGCAAGAGACCCAGTACTTC. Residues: CAIRGRQETQYF.

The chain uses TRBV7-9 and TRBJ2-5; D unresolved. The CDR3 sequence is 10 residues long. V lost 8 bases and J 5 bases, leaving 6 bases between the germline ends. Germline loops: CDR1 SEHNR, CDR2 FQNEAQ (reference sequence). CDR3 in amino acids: CASEEETQYF. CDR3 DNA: TGTGCCAGCGAAGAGGAGACCCAGTACTTC.

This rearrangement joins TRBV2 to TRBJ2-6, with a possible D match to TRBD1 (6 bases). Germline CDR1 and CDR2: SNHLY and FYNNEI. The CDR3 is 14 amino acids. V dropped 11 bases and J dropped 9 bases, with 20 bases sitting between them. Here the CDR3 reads CAGHSLRGLNVLTF. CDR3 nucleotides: TGTGCCGGTCACAGCCTCAGGGGCCTCAACGTCCTGACTTTC.

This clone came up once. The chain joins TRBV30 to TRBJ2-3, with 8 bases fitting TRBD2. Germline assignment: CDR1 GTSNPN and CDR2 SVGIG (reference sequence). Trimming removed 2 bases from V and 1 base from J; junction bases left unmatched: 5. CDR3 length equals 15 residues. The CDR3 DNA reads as TGTGCCTGGAGTCGGGGGGGGCCTCGCACAGATACGCAGTATTTT. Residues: CAWSRGGPRTDTQYF.

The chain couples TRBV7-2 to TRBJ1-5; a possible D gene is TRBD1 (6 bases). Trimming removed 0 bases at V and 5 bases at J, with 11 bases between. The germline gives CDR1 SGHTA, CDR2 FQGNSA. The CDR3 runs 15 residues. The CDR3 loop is CASSLAGGAHQPQHF. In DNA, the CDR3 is TGTGCCAGCAGCTTAGCGGGGGGGGCACATCAGCCCCAGCATTTT.

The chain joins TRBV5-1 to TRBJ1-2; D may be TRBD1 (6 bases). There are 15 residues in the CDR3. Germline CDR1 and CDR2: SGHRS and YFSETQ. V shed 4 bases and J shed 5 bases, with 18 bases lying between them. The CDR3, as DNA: TGCGCCAGCAGCATACTAGGACAGATTCAGTATGGCTACACCTTC. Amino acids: CASSILGQIQYGYTF.

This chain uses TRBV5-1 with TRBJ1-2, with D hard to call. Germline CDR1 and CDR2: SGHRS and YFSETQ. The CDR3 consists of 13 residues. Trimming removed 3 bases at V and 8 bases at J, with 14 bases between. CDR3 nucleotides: TGCGCCAGCAGCTCCAGTGCCCCCTTCGGCTACACCTTC. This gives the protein CASSSSAPFGYTF. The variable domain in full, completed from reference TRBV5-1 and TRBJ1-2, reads KAGVTQTPRYLIKTRGQQVTLSCSPISGHRSVSWYQQTPGQGLQFLFEYFSETQRNKGNFPGRFSGRQFSNSRSEMNVSTLELGDSALYLCASSSSAPFGYTFGSGTRLTVV.

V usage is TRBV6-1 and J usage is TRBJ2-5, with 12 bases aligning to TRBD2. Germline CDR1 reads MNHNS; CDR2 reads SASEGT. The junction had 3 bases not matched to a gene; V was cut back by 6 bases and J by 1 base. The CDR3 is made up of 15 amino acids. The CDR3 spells CASSLAGGIQETQYF. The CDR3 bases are TGTGCCAGCAGCCTAGCGGGGGGGATCCAAGAGACCCAGTACTTC.

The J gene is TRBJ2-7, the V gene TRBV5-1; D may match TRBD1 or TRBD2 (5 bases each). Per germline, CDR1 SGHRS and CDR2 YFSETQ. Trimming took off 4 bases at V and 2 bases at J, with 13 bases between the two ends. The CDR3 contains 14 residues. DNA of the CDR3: TGCGCCAGCAGCCCCGGTGGGGACGCCTACGAGCAGTACTTC. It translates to CASSPGGDAYEQYF.

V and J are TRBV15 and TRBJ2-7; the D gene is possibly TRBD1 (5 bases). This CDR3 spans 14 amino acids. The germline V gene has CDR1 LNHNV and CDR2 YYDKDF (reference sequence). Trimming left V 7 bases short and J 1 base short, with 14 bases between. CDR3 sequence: CATNPPGASYEQYF. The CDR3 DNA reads TGTGCCACCAACCCCCCTGGGGCATCCTACGAGCAGTACTTC.

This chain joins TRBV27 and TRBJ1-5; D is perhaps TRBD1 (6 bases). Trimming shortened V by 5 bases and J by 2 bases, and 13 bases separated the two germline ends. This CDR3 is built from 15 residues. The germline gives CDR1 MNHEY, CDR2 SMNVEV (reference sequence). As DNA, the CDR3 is TGTGCCAGCAGTGCCCAGGGGCTGGGCAATCAGCCCCAGCATTTT. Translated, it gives CASSAQGLGNQPQHF.

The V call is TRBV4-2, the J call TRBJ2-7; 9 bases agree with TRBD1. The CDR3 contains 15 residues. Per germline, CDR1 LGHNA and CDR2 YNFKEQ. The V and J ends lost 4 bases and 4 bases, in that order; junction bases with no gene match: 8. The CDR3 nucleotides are TGTGCCAGCAGCCTTACGGGACAGGGACTGTACGAGCAGTACTTC. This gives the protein CASSLTGQGLYEQYF.

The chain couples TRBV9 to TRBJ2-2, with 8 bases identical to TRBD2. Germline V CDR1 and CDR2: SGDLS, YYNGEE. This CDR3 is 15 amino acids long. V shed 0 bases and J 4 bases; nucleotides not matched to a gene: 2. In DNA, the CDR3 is TGTGCCAGCAGCGTAGTCAGCGGGAGCACCGGGGAGCTGTTTTTT. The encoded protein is CASSVVSGSTGELFF.

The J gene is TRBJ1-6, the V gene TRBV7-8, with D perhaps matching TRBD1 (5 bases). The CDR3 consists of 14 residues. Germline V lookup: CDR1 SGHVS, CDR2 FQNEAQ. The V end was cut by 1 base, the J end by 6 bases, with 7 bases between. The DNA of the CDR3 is TGTGCCAGCAGCTTAGAGCAGGGTAATTCACCCCTCCACTTT. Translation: CASSLEQGNSPLHF. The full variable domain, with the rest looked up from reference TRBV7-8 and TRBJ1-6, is GAGVSQSPRYKVAKRGQDVALRCDPISGHVSLFWYQQALGQGPEFLTYFQNEAQLDKSGLPSDRFFAERPEGSVSTLKIQRTQQEDSAVYLCASSLEQGNSPLHFGNGTRLTVT.